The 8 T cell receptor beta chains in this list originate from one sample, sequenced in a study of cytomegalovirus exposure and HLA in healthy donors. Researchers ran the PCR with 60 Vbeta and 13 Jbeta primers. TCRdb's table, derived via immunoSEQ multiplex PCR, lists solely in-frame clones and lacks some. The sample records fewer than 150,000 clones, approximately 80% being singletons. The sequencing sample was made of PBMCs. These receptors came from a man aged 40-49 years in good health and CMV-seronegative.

The CDR3 sequence is CASSSTSNQPQHF. As DNA, the CDR3 is TGTGCCAGCTCATCCACAAGCAATCAGCCCCAGCATTTT. The V gene is TRBV18, the J gene TRBJ1-5; D gene unclear. V lost 5 bases to trimming and J lost 1 base, with 6 bases between them. The length of the CDR3 is 13 residues. Germline CDR1 KGHSH, CDR2 LQKENI.

As DNA, the CDR3 is TGTGCCAGCAGCGTCGGGGGGGCCGGCGAGACCCAGTACTTC. It yields the protein CASSVGGAGETQYF. The chain uses TRBV5-4 and TRBJ2-5, with 8 bases fitting TRBD2. V trimming: 4 bases; J trimming: 5 bases; junction bases outside the gene matches: 7. The CDR3 extends over 14 amino acids. Germline values: CDR1 SGHNT, CDR2 YYREEE (reference sequence).

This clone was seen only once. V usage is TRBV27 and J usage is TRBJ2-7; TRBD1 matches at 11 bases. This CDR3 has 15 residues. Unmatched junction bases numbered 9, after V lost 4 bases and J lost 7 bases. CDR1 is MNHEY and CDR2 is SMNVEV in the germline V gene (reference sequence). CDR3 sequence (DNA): TGTGCCAGCAGTTATCCGGGACAGGGGGTAGGGGAGCAGTACTTC. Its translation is CASSYPGQGVGEQYF.

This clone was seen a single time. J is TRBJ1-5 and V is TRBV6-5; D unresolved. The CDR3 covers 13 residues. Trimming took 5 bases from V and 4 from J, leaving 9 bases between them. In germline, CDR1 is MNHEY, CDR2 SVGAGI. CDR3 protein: CASSTEGNQPQHF. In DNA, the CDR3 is TGTGCCAGCAGTACCGAGGGAAATCAGCCCCAGCATTTT.

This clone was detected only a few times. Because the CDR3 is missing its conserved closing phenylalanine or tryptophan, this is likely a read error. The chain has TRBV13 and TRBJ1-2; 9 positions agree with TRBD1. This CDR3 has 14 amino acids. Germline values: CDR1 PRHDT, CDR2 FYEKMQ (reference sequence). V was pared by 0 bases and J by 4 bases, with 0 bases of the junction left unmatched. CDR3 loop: CASSLGDRGYGYTV. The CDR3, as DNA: TGTGCCAGCAGCTTAGGGGACAGGGGCTATGGCTACACCGTC.

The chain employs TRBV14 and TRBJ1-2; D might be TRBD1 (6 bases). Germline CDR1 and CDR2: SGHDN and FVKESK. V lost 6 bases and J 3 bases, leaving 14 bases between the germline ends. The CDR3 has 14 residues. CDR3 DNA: TGTGCCAGCAGTCCGACAGGACGCTACTATGGCTACACCTTC. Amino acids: CASSPTGRYYGYTF.

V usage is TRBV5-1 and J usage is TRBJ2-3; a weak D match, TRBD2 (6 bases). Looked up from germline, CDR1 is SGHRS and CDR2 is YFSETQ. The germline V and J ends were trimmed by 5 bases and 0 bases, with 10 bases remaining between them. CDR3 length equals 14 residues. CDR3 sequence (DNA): TGCGCCAGCAGGGAGGGAACTAGCACAGATACGCAGTATTTT. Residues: CASREGTSTDTQYF.

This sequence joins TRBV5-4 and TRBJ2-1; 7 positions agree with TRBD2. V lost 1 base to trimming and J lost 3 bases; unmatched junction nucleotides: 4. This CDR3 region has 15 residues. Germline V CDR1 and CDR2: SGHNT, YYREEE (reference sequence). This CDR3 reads CASSLSSGDYNEQFF. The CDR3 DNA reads TGTGCCAGCAGCTTGTCAAGCGGGGACTACAATGAGCAGTTCTTC.